The present T cell receptor beta chain was sequenced within a study of blood T cell repertoires in COVID-19. Method: immunoSEQ multiplex PCR; TCRdb's copy keeps in-frame clones and lacks some. This table holds around 270,000 clones, 88% found once. Germline assignment: CDR1 SGDLS and CDR2 YYNGEE. The ends were cut back, 0 bases at V and 5 bases at J, with 14 bases in the middle. The CDR3 sequence is 15 residues long. The genes are TRBV9 and TRBJ1-2; D is perhaps TRBD1 (5 bases). The sequencing input was peripheral blood. The clonotype was recovered from a man aged 60 to 75 who had recovered from COVID-19. The DNA for the CDR3 is TGTGCCAGCAGCGTAGAGGCAGGGCTGGGATATGGCTACACCTTC. Its protein product is CASSVEAGLGYGYTF.